This is a list of T cell receptor beta chains from one sample in a study of blood T cell repertoires in COVID-19. TCRdb keeps only in-frame clones here, not all; method: immunoSEQ multiplex PCR. The sample lists just over 200,000 clones, 85% to 90% occurring once. The sample taken for sequencing was peripheral blood. The source of these receptors is an elderly man with acute or convalescent COVID-19. Each CDR3 is given with its conserved first and last residue. A D gene is named only where the DNA matches it firmly. For some rows the clone size is stated as once, few or many, or as a class when expanded; others skip it.

size: NA; J: TRBJ2-6; D: NA; V: TRBV7-9; DNA: TGTGCCACGCGAGCAATGAGCTCTGGGGCCAACGTCCTGACTTTC; CDR3: CATRAMSSGANVLTF
size: few; J: TRBJ2-2; D: NA; V: TRBV7-3; DNA: TGTGCCAGCAGCTTAGGGCCAACCGGGGAGCTGTTTTTT; CDR3: CASSLGPTGELFF
size: NA; J: TRBJ1-1; D: TRBD1; V: TRBV19; DNA: TGTGCCAGTATAGAGACAGGGCCTAGAACTGAAGCTTTCTTT; CDR3: CASIETGPRTEAFF
size: NA; J: TRBJ1-1; D: TRBD1; V: TRBV10-3; DNA: TGTGCCATCAGCCGATCAGGGACAGCCTCCGAAGCTTTCTTT; CDR3: CAISRSGTASEAFF
size: NA; J: TRBJ2-2; D: TRBD1; V: TRBV4-3; DNA: TGCGCCAGCAGCCAAGATGGGCAGGGGGCAAACACCGGGGAGCTGTTTTTT; CDR3: CASSQDGQGANTGELFF
size: NA; J: TRBJ2-3; D: TRBD2; V: TRBV7-2; DNA: TGTGCCAGCAGCGTTTTTGGGGGGGTTACAGATACGCAGTATTTT; CDR3: CASSVFGGVTDTQYF
size: NA; J: TRBJ2-1; D: NA; V: TRBV10-3; DNA: TGTGCCATCAGTGAGTCCGGGGGAGGCCAAAGGAATGAGCAGTTCTTC; CDR3: CAISESGGGQRNEQFF
size: NA; J: TRBJ1-5; D: TRBD1; V: TRBV28; DNA: TGTGCCAGCAGTAGCCCACAGGGGCGAGGCAATCAGCCCCAGCATTTT; CDR3: CASSSPQGRGNQPQHF
size: few; J: TRBJ2-1; D: NA; V: TRBV5-6; DNA: TGTGCCAGCAGCGGTGCCGGACATGGCAATGAGCAGTTCTTC; CDR3: CASSGAGHGNEQFF
size: NA; J: TRBJ2-1; D: TRBD1; V: TRBV10-3; DNA: TGTGCCATCAGTGTCGGGACAGTTTCTTACAATGAGCAGTTCTTC; CDR3: CAISVGTVSYNEQFF
size: once; J: TRBJ2-7; D: NA; V: TRBV24-1; DNA: TGTGCCACCAGTGATTCTCGCCAGAGGGCAAACGAGCAGTACTTC; CDR3: CATSDSRQRANEQYF
size: NA; J: TRBJ1-1; D: NA; V: TRBV19; DNA: TGTGCCAGTACCCCCGGGACACTCGGGACTGAAGCTTTCTTT; CDR3: CASTPGTLGTEAFF
size: NA; J: TRBJ2-3; D: TRBD2; V: TRBV6-2/TRBV6-3; DNA: TGTGCCAGCAGTAGGAGGACTAGCCTCCAGACAACAGATACGCAGTATTTT; CDR3: CASSRRTSLQTTDTQYF
size: NA; J: TRBJ1-2; D: TRBD1; V: TRBV6-2/TRBV6-3; DNA: TGTGCCAGCAGTAGCCGGGACAGAAGCTACACCTTC; CDR3: CASSSRDRSYTF
size: NA; J: TRBJ1-2; D: NA; V: TRBV28; DNA: TGTGCCAGCACCACGGGGGGGGGAATTGGCTATGGCTACACCTTC; CDR3: CASTTGGGIGYGYTF
size: NA; J: TRBJ2-5; D: NA; V: TRBV12-3/TRBV12-4; DNA: TGTGCCAGCAGTTGGAACGGGAAGGAGACCCAGTACTTC; CDR3: CASSWNGKETQYF